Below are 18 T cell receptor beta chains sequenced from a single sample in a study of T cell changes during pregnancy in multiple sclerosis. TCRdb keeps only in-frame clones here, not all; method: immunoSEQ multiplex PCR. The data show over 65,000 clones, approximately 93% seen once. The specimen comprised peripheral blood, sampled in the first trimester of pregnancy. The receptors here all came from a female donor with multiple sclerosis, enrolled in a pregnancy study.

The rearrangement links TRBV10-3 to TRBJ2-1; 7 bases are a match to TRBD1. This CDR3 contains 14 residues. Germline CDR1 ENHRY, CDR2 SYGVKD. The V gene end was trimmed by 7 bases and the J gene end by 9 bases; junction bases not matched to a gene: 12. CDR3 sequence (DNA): TGTGCCATCAATAAAGACACAGGGGTGGGTGAGCAGTTCTTC. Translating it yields CAINKDTGVGEQFF.

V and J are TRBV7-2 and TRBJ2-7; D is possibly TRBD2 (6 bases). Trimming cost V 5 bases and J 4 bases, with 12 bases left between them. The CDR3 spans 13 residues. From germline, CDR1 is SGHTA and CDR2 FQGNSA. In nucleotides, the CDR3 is TGTGCCAGCAGCCGCACGGGAGTTTACGAGCAGTACTTC. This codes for CASSRTGVYEQYF.

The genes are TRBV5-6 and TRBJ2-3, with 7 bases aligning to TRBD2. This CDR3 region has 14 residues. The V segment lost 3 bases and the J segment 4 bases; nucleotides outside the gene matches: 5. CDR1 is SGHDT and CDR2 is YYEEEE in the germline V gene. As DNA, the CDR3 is TGTGCCAGCAGCTGGGAGGGTAGCGCAGATACGCAGTATTTT. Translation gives CASSWEGSADTQYF.

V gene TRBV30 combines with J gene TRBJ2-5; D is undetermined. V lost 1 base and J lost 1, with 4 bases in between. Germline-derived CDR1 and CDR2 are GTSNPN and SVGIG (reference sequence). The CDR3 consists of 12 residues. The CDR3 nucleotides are TGTGCCTGGAGTGATATCCAAGAGACCCAGTACTTC. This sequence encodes CAWSDIQETQYF.

The CDR3 region is CASSGTGGPREQYF. The CDR3 DNA sequence: TGTGCCAGCTCCGGGACAGGGGGCCCGAGGGAGCAGTACTTC. V gene TRBV6-5 combines with J gene TRBJ2-7, with 12 positions matching TRBD1. The germline V gene has CDR1 MNHEY and CDR2 SVGAGI. Unmatched junction bases numbered 9, after V lost 8 bases and J lost 7 bases. The length of the CDR3 is 14 residues.

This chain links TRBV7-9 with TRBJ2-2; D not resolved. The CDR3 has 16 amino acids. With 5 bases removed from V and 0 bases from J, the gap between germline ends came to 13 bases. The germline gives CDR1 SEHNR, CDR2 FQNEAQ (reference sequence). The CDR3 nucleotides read TGTGCCAGCAGCCGCCGTATCCTAGCGAACACCGGGGAGCTGTTTTTT. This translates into CASSRRILANTGELFF. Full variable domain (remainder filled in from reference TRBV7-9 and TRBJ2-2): DTGVSQNPRHKITKRGQNVTFRCDPISEHNRLYWYRQTLGQGPEFLTYFQNEAQLEKSRLLSDRFSAERPKGSFSTLEIQRTEQGDSAMYLCASSRRILANTGELFFGEGSRLTVL.

The CDR3 spells CASSLDGTVSYEQYF. The CDR3 DNA follows: TGTGCCAGCAGCTTAGACGGGACAGTATCGTACGAGCAGTACTTC. This chain joins TRBV7-3 and TRBJ2-7; TRBD1 aligns across 7 bases. This CDR3 spans 15 amino acids. Trimming took 2 bases from V and 4 from J; bases not matched to a gene: 8. Germline V gives CDR1 SGHTA, CDR2 FQGTGA. Together with reference TRBV7-3 and TRBJ2-7, the CDR3 gives the full variable domain: GAGVSQTPSNKVTEKGKYVELRCDPISGHTALYWYRQSLGQGPEFLIYFQGTGAADDSGLPNDRFFAVRPEGSVSTLKIQRTERGDSAVYLCASSLDGTVSYEQYFGPGTRLTVT.

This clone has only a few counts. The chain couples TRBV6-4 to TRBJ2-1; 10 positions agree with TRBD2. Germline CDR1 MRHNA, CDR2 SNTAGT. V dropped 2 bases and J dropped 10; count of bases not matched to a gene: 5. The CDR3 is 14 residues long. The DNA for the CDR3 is TGTGCCAGCAGTGACGGGACTAGCGCACGGGAGCAGTTCTTC. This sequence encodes CASSDGTSAREQFF.

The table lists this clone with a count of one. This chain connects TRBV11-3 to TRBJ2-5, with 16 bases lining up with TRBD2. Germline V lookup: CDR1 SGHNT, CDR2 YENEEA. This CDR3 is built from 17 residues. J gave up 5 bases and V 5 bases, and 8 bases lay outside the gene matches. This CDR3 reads CASSAGTSGRARETQYF. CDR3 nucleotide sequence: TGTGCCAGCAGCGCAGGGACTAGCGGGAGGGCCCGGGAGACCCAGTACTTC.

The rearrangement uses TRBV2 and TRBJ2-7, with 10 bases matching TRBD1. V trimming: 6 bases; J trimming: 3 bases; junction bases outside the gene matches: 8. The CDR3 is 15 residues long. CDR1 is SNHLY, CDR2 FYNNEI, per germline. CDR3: CASSEGQGTIYEQYF. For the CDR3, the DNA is TGTGCCAGCAGCGAGGGACAGGGGACGATCTACGAGCAGTACTTC.

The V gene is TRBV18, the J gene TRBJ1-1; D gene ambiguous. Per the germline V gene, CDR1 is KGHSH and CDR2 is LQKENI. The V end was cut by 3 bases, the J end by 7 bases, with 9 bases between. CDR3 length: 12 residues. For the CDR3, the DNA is TGTGCCAGCTCACCGTTCTACAGTGAAGCTTTCTTT. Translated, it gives CASSPFYSEAFF.

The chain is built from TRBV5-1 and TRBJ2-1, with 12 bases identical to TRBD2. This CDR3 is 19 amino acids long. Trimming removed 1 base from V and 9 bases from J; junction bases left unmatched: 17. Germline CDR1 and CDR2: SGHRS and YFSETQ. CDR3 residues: CASSLRASGRVRTSIEQFF. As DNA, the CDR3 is TGCGCCAGCAGCTTGAGGGCTAGCGGGAGGGTAAGGACTTCTATTGAGCAGTTCTTC.

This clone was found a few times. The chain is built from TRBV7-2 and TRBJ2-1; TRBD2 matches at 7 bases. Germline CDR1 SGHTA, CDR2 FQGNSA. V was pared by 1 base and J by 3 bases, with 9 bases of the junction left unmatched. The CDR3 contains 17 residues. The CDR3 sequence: CASSLVPGGGNYNEQFF. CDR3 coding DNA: TGTGCCAGCAGCTTAGTTCCCGGCGGGGGAAACTACAATGAGCAGTTCTTC.

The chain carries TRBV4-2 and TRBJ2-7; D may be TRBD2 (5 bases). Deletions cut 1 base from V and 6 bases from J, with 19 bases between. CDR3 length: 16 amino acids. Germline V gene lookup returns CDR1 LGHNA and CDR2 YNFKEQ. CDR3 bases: TGTGCCAGCAGCCAAGCCTTGCGGGCCCGCTCCCGCGAGCAGTACTTC. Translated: CASSQALRARSREQYF.

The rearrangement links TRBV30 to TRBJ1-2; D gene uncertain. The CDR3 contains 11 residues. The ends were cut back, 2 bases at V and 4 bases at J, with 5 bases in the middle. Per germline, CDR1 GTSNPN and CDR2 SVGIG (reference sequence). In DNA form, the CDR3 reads TGTGCCTGGAGTCCTTCCTATGGCTACACCTTC. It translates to CAWSPSYGYTF.

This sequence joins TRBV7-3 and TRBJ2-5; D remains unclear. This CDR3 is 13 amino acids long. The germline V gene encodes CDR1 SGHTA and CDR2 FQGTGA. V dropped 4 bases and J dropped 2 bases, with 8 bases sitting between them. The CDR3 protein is CASSYSSQETQYF. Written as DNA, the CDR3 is TGTGCCAGCAGCTACTCAAGTCAAGAGACCCAGTACTTC.

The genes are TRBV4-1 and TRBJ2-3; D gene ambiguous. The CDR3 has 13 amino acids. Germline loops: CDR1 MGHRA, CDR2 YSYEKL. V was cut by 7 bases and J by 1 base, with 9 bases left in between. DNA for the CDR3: TGCGCCAGCACCTCAACGGGCACAGATACGCAGTATTTT. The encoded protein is CASTSTGTDTQYF.

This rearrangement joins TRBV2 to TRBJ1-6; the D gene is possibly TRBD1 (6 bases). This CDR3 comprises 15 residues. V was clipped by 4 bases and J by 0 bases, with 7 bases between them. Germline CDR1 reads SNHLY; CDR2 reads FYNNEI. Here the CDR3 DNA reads TGTGCCAGCAGTGGGACAGTCTCCTATAATTCACCCCTCCACTTT. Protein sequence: CASSGTVSYNSPLHF.